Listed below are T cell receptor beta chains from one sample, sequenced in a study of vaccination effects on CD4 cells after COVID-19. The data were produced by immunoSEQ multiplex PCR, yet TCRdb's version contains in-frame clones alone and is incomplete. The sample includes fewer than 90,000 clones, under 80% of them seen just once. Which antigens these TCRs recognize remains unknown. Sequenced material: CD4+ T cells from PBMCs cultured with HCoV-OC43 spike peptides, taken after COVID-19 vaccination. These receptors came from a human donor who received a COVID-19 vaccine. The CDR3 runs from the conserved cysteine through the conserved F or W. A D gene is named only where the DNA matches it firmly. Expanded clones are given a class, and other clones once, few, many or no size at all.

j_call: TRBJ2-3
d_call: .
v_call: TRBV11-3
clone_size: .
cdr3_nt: TGTGCCAGCAGCTTGGGGCGGGGCCGGGATACGCAGTATTTT
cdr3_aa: CASSLGRGRDTQYF

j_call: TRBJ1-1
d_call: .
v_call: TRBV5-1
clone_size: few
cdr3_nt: TGCGCCAGCAGCTTAGACATTCGGAACACTGAAGCTTTCTTT
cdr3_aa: CASSLDIRNTEAFF

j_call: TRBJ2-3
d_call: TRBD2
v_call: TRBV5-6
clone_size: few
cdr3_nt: TGTGCCAGCAGCCCGACTAGCGGGGGGGGACGAGATACGCAGTATTTT
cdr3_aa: CASSPTSGGGRDTQYF

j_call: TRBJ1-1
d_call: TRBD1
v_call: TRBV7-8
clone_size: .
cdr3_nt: TGTGCCAGCAGTTCACTCAGGGGGAGGAGTGAAGCTTTCTTT
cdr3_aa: CASSSLRGRSEAFF

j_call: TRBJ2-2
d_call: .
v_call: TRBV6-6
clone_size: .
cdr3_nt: TGTGCCAGCAGTTATCTAGGGGACGACGGGGAGCTGTTTTTT
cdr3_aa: CASSYLGDDGELFF

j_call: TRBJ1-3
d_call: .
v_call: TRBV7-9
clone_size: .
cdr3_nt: TGTGCCAGCAGCTCAGGGTCGGGGGATCCCTCTCGATCTGGAAACACCATATATTTT
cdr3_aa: CASSSGSGDPSRSGNTIYF

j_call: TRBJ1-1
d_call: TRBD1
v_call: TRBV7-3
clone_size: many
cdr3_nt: TGTGCCAGCAGCTTCGACAGGGGTGAAGCTTTCTTT
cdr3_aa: CASSFDRGEAFF

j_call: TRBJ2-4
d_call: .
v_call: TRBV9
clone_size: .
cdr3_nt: TGTGCCAGCAGCCCGTCGCCTACTTCTGAGGACATTCAGTACTTC
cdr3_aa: CASSPSPTSEDIQYF

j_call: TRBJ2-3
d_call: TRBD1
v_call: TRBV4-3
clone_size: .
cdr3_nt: TGCGCCAGCAGCCGCCAAGCTGCGGGACAGGACACAGATACGCAGTATTTT
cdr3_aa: CASSRQAAGQDTDTQYF

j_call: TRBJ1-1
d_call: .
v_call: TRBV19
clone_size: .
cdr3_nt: TGTGCCAGTAGTTCGACAGTCCGCACTGAAGCTTTCTTT
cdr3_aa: CASSSTVRTEAFF

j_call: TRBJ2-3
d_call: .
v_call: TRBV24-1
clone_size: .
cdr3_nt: TGTGCCACCAGTTACGGGACAGATACGCAGTATTTT
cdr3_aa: CATSYGTDTQYF

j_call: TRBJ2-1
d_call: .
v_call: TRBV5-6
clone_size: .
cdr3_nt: TGTGCCAGCTCAGAGGGGGGATACCCTTACAATGAGCAGTTCTTC
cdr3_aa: CASSEGGYPYNEQFF

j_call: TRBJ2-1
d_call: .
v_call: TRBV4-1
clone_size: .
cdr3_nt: TGCGCCAGCAGCCAAGACAGCCAGTCCTACAATGAGCAGTTCTTC
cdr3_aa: CASSQDSQSYNEQFF

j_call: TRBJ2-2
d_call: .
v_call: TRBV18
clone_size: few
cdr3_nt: TGTGCCAGCCTCACCATTATCGGGACGGACTCGAACACCGGGGAGCTGTTTTTT
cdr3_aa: CASLTIIGTDSNTGELFF

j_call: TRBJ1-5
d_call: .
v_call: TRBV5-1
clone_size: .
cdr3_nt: TGCGCCAGCAGCTTAGCGGGTGGTCAGCCCCAGCATTTT
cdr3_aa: CASSLAGGQPQHF

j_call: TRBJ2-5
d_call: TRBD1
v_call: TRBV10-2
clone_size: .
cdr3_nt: TGCGCCAGCAGTGAGTTTAATCCCCGGGACAGATACCAAGAGACCCAGTACTTC
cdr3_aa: CASSEFNPRDRYQETQYF

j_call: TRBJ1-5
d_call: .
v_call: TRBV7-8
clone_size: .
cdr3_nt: TGTGCCAGCAGCTTAAACCGCGGGGATCAGCCCCAGCATTTT
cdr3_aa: CASSLNRGDQPQHF

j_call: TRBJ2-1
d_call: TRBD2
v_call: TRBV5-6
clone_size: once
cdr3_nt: TGTGCCAGCAGCAGCCGATTGGGACTAGTATATGAGCAGTTCTTC
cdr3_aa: CASSSRLGLVYEQFF

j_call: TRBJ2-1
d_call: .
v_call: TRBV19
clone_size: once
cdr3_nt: TGTGCCAGTAGTATAAAGACGGGGGCTTGGGAGCAGTTCTTC
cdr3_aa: CASSIKTGAWEQFF

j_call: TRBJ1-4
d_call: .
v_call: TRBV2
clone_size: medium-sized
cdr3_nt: TGTGCCAGCAGTATGGTGGGGGCGCAGGAAAAACTGTTTTTT
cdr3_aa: CASSMVGAQEKLFF

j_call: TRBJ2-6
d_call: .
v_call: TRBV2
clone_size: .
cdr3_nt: TGTGCCAGCAGTCCTCTCCTACCTGGGGCCAACGTCCTGACTTTC
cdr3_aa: CASSPLLPGANVLTF